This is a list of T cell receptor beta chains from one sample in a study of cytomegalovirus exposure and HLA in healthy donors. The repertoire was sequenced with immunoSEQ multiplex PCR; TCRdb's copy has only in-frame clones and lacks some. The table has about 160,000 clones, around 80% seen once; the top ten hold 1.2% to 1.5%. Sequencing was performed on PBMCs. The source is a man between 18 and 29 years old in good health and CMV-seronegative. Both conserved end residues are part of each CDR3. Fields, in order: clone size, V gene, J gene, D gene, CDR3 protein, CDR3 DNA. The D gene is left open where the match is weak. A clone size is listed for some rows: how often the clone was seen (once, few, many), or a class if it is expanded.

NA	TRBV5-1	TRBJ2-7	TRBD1	CASSWGWTGSYEQYF	TGCGCCAGCAGCTGGGGATGGACAGGGTCCTACGAGCAGTACTTC
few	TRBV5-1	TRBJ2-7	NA	CASSLETGHSYEQYF	TGCGCCAGCAGCTTGGAGACAGGACACTCCTACGAGCAGTACTTC
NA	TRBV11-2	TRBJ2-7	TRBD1	CASSVDRDYEQYF	TGTGCCAGCAGCGTGGACAGGGACTACGAGCAGTACTTC
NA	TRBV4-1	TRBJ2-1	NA	CASTQIGRASYNEQFF	TGCGCCAGCACCCAAATCGGGCGGGCCTCCTACAATGAGCAGTTCTTC
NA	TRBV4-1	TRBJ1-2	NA	CASSQVQGDRNYGYTF	TGCGCCAGCAGCCAAGTACAAGGGGATAGGAACTATGGCTACACCTTC
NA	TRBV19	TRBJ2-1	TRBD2	CASSIVAGENEQFF	TGTGCCAGTAGTATAGTAGCGGGTGAAAATGAGCAGTTCTTC
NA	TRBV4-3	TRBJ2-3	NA	CASSQDQGSDLTDTQYF	TGCGCCAGCAGCCAAGATCAGGGCTCCGACCTCACAGATACGCAGTATTTT
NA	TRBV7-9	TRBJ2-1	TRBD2	CASSSSGLAGVNEQFF	TGTGCCAGCAGCTCGTCGGGGCTAGCGGGAGTCAATGAGCAGTTCTTC
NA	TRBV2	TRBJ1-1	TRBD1	CASSGDRADTEAFF	TGTGCCAGCAGTGGGGACAGAGCTGACACTGAAGCTTTCTTT
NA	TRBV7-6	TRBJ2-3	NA	CASSPQGFGTDTQYF	TGTGCCAGCAGCCCCCAGGGTTTTGGGACAGATACGCAGTATTTT
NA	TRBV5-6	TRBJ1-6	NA	CASNLVAGSSYNSPLHF	TGTGCCAGCAACCTTGTCGCAGGATCCTCCTATAATTCACCCCTCCACTTT
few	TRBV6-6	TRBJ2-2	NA	CASSYQTVTGELFF	TGTGCCAGCAGTTACCAGACAGTAACCGGGGAGCTGTTTTTT
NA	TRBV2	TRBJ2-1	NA	CASTKRGLPEQFF	TGTGCCAGCACCAAGCGAGGCTTACCGGAGCAGTTCTTC
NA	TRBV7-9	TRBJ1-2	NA	CASSLGGTGYTF	TGTGCCAGCAGTCTCGGGGGTACAGGCTACACCTTC
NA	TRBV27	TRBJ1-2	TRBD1	CASSFGQGEETAF	TGTGCCAGCAGTTTTGGACAGGGGGAGGAGACAGCCTTC
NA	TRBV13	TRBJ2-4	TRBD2	CASSSGGAGKNIQYF	TGTGCCAGCAGCTCCGGTGGAGCGGGGAAAAACATTCAGTACTTC
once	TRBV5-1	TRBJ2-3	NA	CASSLALQGTDTQYF	TGCGCCAGCAGCTTGGCTCTACAGGGTACAGATACGCAGTATTTT
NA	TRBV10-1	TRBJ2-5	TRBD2	CASPLAGGPLGGGETQYF	TGCGCCAGCCCTTTAGCGGGAGGGCCACTAGGAGGTGGAGAGACCCAGTACTTC
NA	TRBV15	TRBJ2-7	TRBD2	CATSPSGISYEQYF	TGTGCCACCTCCCCAAGCGGGATCTCCTACGAGCAGTACTTC
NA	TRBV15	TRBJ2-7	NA	CATSIHRGLNEQYF	TGTGCCACCAGCATACACAGGGGACTTAACGAGCAGTACTTC
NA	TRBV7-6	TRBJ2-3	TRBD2	CASNPTSGRDTDTQYF	TGTGCCAGCAACCCAACTAGCGGGAGGGATACAGATACGCAGTATTTT
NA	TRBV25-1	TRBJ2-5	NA	CASSVEATRETQYF	TGTGCCAGCAGTGTGGAGGCAACTAGGGAGACCCAGTACTTC
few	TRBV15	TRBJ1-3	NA	CATSRGRGGNTIYF	TGTGCCACCAGCAGAGGCAGGGGTGGAAACACCATATATTTT
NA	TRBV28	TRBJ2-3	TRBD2	CASSSSFSGSRADTQYF	TGTGCCAGCAGTTCCTCCTTTAGCGGGAGTCGCGCAGATACGCAGTATTTT
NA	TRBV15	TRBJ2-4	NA	CATSRDRSFGNIQYF	TGTGCCACCAGCAGAGATAGGTCCTTCGGGAACATTCAGTACTTC
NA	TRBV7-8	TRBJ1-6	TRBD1	CASRLSRTGDSPLHF	TGTGCCAGCAGGCTCTCAAGGACAGGGGATTCACCCCTCCACTTT
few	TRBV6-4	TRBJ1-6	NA	CASSDRGGDYNSPLHF	TGTGCCAGCAGTGACAGGGGAGGGGATTATAATTCACCCCTCCACTTT
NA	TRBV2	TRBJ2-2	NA	CASSPAASTGELFF	TGTGCCAGCAGTCCTGCGGCCTCCACCGGGGAGCTGTTTTTT
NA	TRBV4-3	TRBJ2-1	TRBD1	CASSQGDRGPNEQFF	TGCGCCAGCAGCCAAGGGGACAGGGGGCCCAATGAGCAGTTCTTC
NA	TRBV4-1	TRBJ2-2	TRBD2	CASSQDGSGRSGELFF	TGCGCCAGCAGCCAAGATGGGAGCGGGAGGTCCGGGGAGCTGTTTTTT
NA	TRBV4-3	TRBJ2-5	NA	CASSQARTRGSKGTQYF	TGCGCCAGCAGCCAAGCGAGGACACGAGGAAGTAAGGGGACCCAGTACTTC
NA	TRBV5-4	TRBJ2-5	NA	CASSFYQGAQETQYF	TGTGCCAGCAGCTTCTATCAGGGTGCTCAGGAGACCCAGTACTTC
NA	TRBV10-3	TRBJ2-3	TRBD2	CAISGATGGGVTDTQYF	TGTGCCATCAGCGGGGCAACGGGGGGAGGGGTCACAGATACGCAGTATTTT
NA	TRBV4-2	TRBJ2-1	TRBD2	CASSQDRERGGEQFF	TGTGCCAGCAGCCAAGATCGGGAGCGGGGGGGGGAGCAGTTCTTC
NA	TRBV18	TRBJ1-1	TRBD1	CASSRDGTANTEAFF	TGTGCCAGCTCACGAGACGGGACAGCGAACACTGAAGCTTTCTTT
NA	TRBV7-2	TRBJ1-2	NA	CASSLLGRERSYTF	TGTGCCAGCAGCTTGTTGGGGAGGGAAAGGAGCTACACCTTC